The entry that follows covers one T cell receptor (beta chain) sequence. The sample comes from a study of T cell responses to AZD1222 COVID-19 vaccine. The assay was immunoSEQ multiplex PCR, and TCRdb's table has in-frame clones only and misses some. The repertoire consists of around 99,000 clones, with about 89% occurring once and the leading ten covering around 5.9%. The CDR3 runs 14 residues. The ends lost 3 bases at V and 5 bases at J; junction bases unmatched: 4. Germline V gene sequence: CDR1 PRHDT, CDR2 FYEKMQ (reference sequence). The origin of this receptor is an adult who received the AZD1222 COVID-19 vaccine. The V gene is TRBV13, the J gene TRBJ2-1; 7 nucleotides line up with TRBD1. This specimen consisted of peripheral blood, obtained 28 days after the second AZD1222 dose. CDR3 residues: CASSFRDRNNEQFF. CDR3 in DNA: TGTGCCAGCAGCTTCCGGGACAGAAACAATGAGCAGTTCTTC. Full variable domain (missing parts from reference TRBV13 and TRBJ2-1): AAGVIQSPRHLIKEKRETATLKCYPIPRHDTVYWYQQGPGQDPQFLISFYEKMQSDKGSIPDRFSAQQFSDYHSELNMSSLELGDSALYFCASSFRDRNNEQFFGPGTRLTVL.